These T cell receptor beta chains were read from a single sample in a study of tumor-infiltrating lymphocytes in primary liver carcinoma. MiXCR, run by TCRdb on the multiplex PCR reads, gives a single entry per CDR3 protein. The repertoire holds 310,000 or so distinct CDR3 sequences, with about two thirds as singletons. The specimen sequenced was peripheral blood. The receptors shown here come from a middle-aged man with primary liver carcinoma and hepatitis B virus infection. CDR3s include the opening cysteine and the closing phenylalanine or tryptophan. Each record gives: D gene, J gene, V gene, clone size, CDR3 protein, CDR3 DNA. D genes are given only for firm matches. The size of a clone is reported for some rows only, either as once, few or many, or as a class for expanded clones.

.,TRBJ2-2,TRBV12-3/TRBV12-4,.,CGSSSARRLFF,TGTGGCAGCAGTTCCGCTAGGAGGCTGTTTTTT
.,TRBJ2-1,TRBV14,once,CSSSLYGQGFDEQFF,TGTTCCAGCAGCCTCTATGGGCAGGGGTTCGATGAGCAATTCTTC
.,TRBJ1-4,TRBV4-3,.,CASIPQGTGNEKLFF,TGCGCCAGCATCCCACAAGGAACGGGGAATGAAAAACTGTTTTTT
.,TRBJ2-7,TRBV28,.,CASTMGGHGHYGQYF,TGTGCCAGTACCATGGGGGGACACGGTCACTACGGGCAGTACTTC
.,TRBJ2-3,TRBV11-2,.,CASSLEDSTDSQYF,TGTGCCAGCAGCTTGGAGGACTCTACAGATTCGCAGTATTTT
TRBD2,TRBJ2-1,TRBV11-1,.,CASNLETSGHNEQFF,TGTGCCAGCAACTTAGAAACTAGCGGTCACAATGAGCAGTTCTTC
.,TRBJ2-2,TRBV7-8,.,CASSSRGTSNTGELFF,TGTGCCAGCAGCTCTAGGGGGACTTCCAACACCGGGGAGCTGTTTTTT
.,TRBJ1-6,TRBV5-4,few,CASSPGVQTNSPFHF,TGTGCCAGCAGTCCCGGGGTACAGACTAATTCACCCTTCCACTTT
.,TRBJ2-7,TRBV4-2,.,CASSRSDDTSGEQHF,TGTGCCAGCAGTCGATCCGACGATACTAGTGGCGAGCAGCACTTC
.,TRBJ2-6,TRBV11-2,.,CASSPTGANVLTF,TGTGCCAGCAGCCCAACTGGGGCCAACGTCCTGACTTTC
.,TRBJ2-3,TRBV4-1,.,CASSPLGLANGDTQYF,TGCGCCAGCAGCCCCCTCGGGTTAGCCAATGGGGATACGCAGTATTTT
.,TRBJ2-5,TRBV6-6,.,CANSRTDRETQYF,TGTGCCAACAGTCGGACGGATCGAGAGACCCAGTACTTC
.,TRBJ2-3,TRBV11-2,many,CASSLEANQYSTDTQYF,TGTGCCAGCAGCTTAGAGGCTAACCAATATAGCACAGATACGCAGTATTTT
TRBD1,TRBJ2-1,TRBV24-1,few,CATSGLGQAGYNEQFF,TGTGCCACCAGTGGCCTAGGACAGGCTGGTTACAATGAGCAGTTCTTC
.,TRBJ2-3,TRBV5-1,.,CASSLAHVGGLKISTDTQYF,TGCGCCAGCAGCTTGGCGCACGTTGGCGGCCTAAAGATTAGCACAGATACGCAGTATTTT
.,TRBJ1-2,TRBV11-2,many,CASSLKPTYGYTF,TGTGCCAGCAGCTTAAAACCGACCTATGGCTACACCTTC
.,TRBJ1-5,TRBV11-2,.,CASSTGTPSNQPHHF,TGTGCCAGCAGCACCGGGACGCCTAGCAATCAGCCCCATCATTTT
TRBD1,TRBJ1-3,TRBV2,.,CTSTTGGLSGNTIYF,TGTACCAGCACGACAGGGGGACTCTCTGGAAACACCATATATTTT
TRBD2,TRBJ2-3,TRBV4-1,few,CASSQGLAEGTQYF,TGCGCCAGCAGCCAAGGACTAGCCGAAGGTACGCAGTATTTT
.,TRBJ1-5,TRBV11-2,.,CAISLGLHSNQSQHF,TGTGCCATCAGTCTCGGGCTACATAGCAATCAGTCCCAGCATTTT
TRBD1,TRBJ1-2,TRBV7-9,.,CASSHTLQGKYGYTF,TGTGCCAGCAGCCACACCTTACAGGGGAAATATGGCTACACCTTC
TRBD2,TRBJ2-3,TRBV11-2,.,CVSSLGSGSTDTRYF,TGTGTCAGCAGCTTAGGGAGCGGGAGCACAGATACGCGGTATTTT
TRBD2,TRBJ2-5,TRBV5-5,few,CASSFSSGSGTETQYF,TGTGCCAGCAGCTTTTCTAGCGGGAGTGGCACGGAGACCCAGTACTTC
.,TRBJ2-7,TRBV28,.,CASSPPRGGSEQYF,TGTGCCAGCAGCCCCCCCAGGGGAGGGTCCGAGCAGTACTTC
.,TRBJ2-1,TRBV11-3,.,CGSSLDSNEWFF,TGTGGCAGCAGCTTAGACTCTAATGAGTGGTTCTTC
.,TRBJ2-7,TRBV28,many,CASTPGGRYEQYF,TGTGCCAGCACGCCAGGGGGGCGGTACGAGCAGTACTTC
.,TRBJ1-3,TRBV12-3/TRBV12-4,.,CASSFNRKSGNTIYF,TGTGCCAGCAGTTTTAACAGAAAATCTGGAAACACCATATACTTT
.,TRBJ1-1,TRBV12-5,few,CASGLSTPAGTEAFF,TGTGCTAGTGGTTTGTCGACCCCCGCAGGCACTGAAGCTTTCTTT
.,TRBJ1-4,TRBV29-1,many,CSVGSPGKEKLFF,TGCAGCGTTGGGTCCCCAGGAAAGGAAAAACTGTTTTTT
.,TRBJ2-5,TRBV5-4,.,CANSSSGQETQYF,TGTGCCAACAGCAGCAGCGGTCAAGAGACCCAGTATTTC
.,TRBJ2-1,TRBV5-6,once,CASSLDDEHFF,TGTGCCAGCAGCTTGGACGATGAGCACTTCTTC
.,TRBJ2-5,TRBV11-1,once,CASSLEQDGETQYF,TGTGCCAGCAGCTTGGAACAGGATGGAGAGACCCAGTACTTC
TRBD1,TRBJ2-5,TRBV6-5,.,CASSKGIGGWETLYF,TGTGCCAGCAGTAAGGGGATAGGGGGCTGGGAGACCCTGTACTTC
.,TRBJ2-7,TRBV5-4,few,CASSLSGRVGEQYF,TGTGCCAGCAGCTTGTCAGGGAGAGTAGGCGAGCAGTACTTC
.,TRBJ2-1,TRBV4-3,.,CASSRGGSDREQFF,TGCGCCAGCAGCCGAGGAGGGTCGGACAGGGAGCAGTTCTTC
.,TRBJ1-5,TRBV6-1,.,CARSGVHRDQPQHF,TGTGCCAGAAGTGGGGTACATCGCGATCAGCCCCAGCATTTT
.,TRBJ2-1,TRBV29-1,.,CSVEGNVYERSF,TGCAGCGTTGAAGGGAACGTTTATGAGCGGTCCTTC
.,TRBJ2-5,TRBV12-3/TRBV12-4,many,CASSVQETQYF,TGTGCCAGCAGTGTACAGGAGACCCAGTACTTC
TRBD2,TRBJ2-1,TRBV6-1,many,CASSEIAGVHNEQFF,TGTGCCAGCAGTGAAATTGCGGGAGTACACAATGAGCAGTTCTTC
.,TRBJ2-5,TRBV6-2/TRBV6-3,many,CASRPGPGETQYF,TGTGCCAGCAGACCTGGACCAGGGGAGACCCAGTACTTC
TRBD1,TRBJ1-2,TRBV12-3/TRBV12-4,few,CASKGTAFKYGYTF,TGTGCCAGCAAGGGGACAGCTTTCAAATATGGCTACACCTTC
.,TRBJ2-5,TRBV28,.,CARSLRQDQETQYF,TGTGCCCGCAGTTTACGGCAGGATCAAGAGACCCAGTACTTC
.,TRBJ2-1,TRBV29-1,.,CSVHRLGMSDEQFF,TGCAGTGTCCATCGGCTGGGGATGAGCGATGAGCAGTTCTTC
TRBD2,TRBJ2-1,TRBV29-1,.,CSAGPAGGVIGQFF,TGCAGCGCTGGACCAGCGGGAGGGGTGATCGGGCAGTTCTTT
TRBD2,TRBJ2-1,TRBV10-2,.,CASSAPRLSGRAVDKQFF,TGCGCCAGCAGTGCCCCTAGGTTGTCCGGGAGGGCCGTAGATAAGCAGTTCTTC
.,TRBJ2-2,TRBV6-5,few,CASTLTPSNTGELFF,TGTGCCAGCACCTTAACCCCCTCGAACACCGGGGAGCTGTTTTTT
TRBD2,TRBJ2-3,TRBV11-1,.,CASSLEVLAEADTQYF,TGTGCCAGTAGCTTAGAAGTTCTAGCGGAAGCAGATACGCAGTATTTT
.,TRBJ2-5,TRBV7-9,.,CVSIPNTGWTQYF,TGTGTCAGCATCCCAAACACGGGGTGGACCCAGTACTTC
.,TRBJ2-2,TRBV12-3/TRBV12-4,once,CASNMNTGELLF,TGTGCCAGTAATATGAACACCGGGGAGCTGCTTTTT
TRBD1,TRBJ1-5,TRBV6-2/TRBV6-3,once,CASSDRVDQRQHF,TGTGCCAGCAGTGACAGGGTTGATCAGCGCCAGCATTTT
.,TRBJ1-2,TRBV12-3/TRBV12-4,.,CASSIIGRTSNYGYTF,TGTGCCAGCAGTATAATTGGACGGACATCTAACTATGGCTACACCTTC
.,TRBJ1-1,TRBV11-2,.,CASSPFTEAFF,TGTGCCAGCAGCCCCTTCACTGAAGCTTTCTTT
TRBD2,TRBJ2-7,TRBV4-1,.,CTSSQELDGGADQYF,TGCACCAGCAGCCAAGAACTGGACGGGGGGGCCGATCAGTACTTC
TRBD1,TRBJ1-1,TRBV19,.,CASSMGQAYTEAFF,TGTGCCAGTAGTATGGGACAGGCCTACACTGAAGCTTTCTTT
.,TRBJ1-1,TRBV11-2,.,CASSRGVEDEALF,TGTGCCAGCAGCCGTGGAGTCGAGGATGAAGCTCTCTTT
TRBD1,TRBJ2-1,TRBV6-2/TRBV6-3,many,CASSPRQGSDNEQFF,TGTGCCAGCAGTCCACGACAGGGAAGTGACAATGAGCAGTTCTTC
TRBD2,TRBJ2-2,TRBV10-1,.,CASSEWVSGANTGELFF,TGCGCCAGCAGTGAGTGGGTTAGCGGGGCGAACACCGGGGAGCTGTTTTTT
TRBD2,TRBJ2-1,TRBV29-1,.,CSVALADYNEKFF,TGCAGCGTTGCGCTAGCGGACTACAATGAGAAGTTCTTC
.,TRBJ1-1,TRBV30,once,CAWTVWTNTEAFF,TGTGCCTGGACGGTTTGGACGAACACTGAAGCTTTCTTT